This T cell receptor (beta chain) was identified in a study of Graves' ophthalmopathy and Graves' hyperthyroidism. Study-wide findings and caveats: The model's prediction of ophthalmopathy progression had approximately 67% sensitivity and around 72% specificity.

CDR1 is SEHNR, CDR2 FQNEAQ, per germline (reference sequence). CDR3 length: 18 amino acids. To note about this clonotype: Its antigen is not known. An end of the junction does not agree with germline; a read error may underlie this.

CDR3 regions of TCR beta were amplified from RNA transcripts. An initial RT-PCR round employing HTBI primers preceded a second-round multiplex PCR. TCRdb re-called the multiplex PCR reads with MiXCR, one entry per CDR3 protein. This table holds over a million distinct CDR3 sequences, approximately 35% found once. The receptor comes from an adult man with Graves' hyperthyroidism. This chain connects TRBV7-9 to TRBJ2-2; D not certain. The sample taken for sequencing was peripheral blood or thyroid tissue (not recorded which). The CDR3 spells CASSFRSARLMNAGELFF. The CDR3 nucleotides are TGTGCCAGCAGCTTCCGTTCGGCCAGATTAATGAACGCCGGGGAGCTGTTTTTT.